This is a list of T cell receptor beta chains from one sample in a study of shared clonotypes between healthy human individuals. Only in-frame clones appear in the TCRdb table, and some are missing; sequencing was by immunoSEQ multiplex PCR. Of hundreds of thousands of clones listed, 74% are singletons. What was sequenced was memory CD4+ T cells sorted from blood. The origin of the receptors is a woman aged 30 to 39 in good health. CDR3s include the opening cysteine and the closing phenylalanine or tryptophan. The D gene is left open where the match is weak. Not every row has a clone size; where given, it reads once, few, many or a size class.

clone_size	j_call	v_call	d_call	cdr3_nt	cdr3_aa
NA	TRBJ2-4	TRBV27	TRBD2	TGTGCCAGCAGTAGAACGGGACTAGCGGGAGTTTCAGCCAAAAACATTCAGTACTTC	CASSRTGLAGVSAKNIQYF
NA	TRBJ2-7	TRBV4-1	TRBD2	TGCGCCAGCAGCCAACCGGGACTAGCGCAATCCTACGAGCAGTACTTC	CASSQPGLAQSYEQYF
NA	TRBJ2-3	TRBV7-9	NA	TGTGCCAGCAGCTTAAGCTCACTCAGGGCTGGACCCAGCACAGATACGCAGTATTTT	CASSLSSLRAGPSTDTQYF
NA	TRBJ2-3	TRBV7-3	NA	TGTGCCAGCAGCTCCCAACGAAGCACAGATACGCAGTATTTT	CASSSQRSTDTQYF
NA	TRBJ2-5	TRBV4-1	NA	TGCGCCAGCAGCCAACACCCCTGGGCGGACCAAGAGACCCAGTACTTC	CASSQHPWADQETQYF
NA	TRBJ2-5	TRBV7-3	NA	TGTGCCAGCAGCTTAGGAGGGAGTGGAGAGACCCAGTACTTC	CASSLGGSGETQYF
NA	TRBJ1-1	TRBV6-1	NA	TGTGCCAGCACCAGACTGAAGAACACTGAAGCTTTCTTT	CASTRLKNTEAFF
NA	TRBJ2-2	TRBV16	TRBD1	TGTGCCAGCAGCCAACGGACAGGTGACACCGGGGAGCTGTTTTTT	CASSQRTGDTGELFF
NA	TRBJ2-7	TRBV11-3	NA	TGTGCCAGCAGCGGAGGGCTGGGGAGCTCCTACGAGCAGTACTTC	CASSGGLGSSYEQYF
NA	TRBJ2-6	TRBV4-2	TRBD2	TGTGCCAGCAGCCAAGATGGGCTAGCGGGAGGGAGGTGGGGGGCCAACGTCCTGACTTTC	CASSQDGLAGGRWGANVLTF
many	TRBJ2-1	TRBV28	TRBD1	TGTGCCAGCAGTTCGGGACAGCACAATGAGCAGTTCTTC	CASSSGQHNEQFF
NA	TRBJ2-1	TRBV7-2	TRBD2	TGTGCCAGCAGCTTAGGATCTAGCGGACCTTTCTCCTACAATGAGCAGTTCTTC	CASSLGSSGPFSYNEQFF
NA	TRBJ2-2	TRBV9	TRBD2	TGTGCCAGCAGCCCTAGGGTGGGGACTAGGCGCACCGGGGAGCTGTTTTTT	CASSPRVGTRRTGELFF
NA	TRBJ2-2	TRBV28	TRBD1	TGTGCCACCAACCCCGGACAGGGGGCGTTTGACGGGGAGCTGTTTTTT	CATNPGQGAFDGELFF
NA	TRBJ2-7	TRBV7-9	TRBD1	TGTGCCAGCAGCTCAATCCTGACAGGGGGTACCTACGAGCAGTACTTC	CASSSILTGGTYEQYF
NA	TRBJ2-1	TRBV7-9	NA	TGTGCCAGCAGCTTCCGAGGGAATGAGCAGTTCTTC	CASSFRGNEQFF
NA	TRBJ2-7	TRBV5-1	TRBD2	TGCGCCAGCAGCTTGTATGCGGGAGGAGTGAACGAGCAGTACTTC	CASSLYAGGVNEQYF
few	TRBJ1-3	TRBV30	NA	TGTGCCTTAAGCCAGCCTGGAAACACCATATATTTT	CALSQPGNTIYF
NA	TRBJ2-3	TRBV5-1	NA	TGCGCCAGCAGCTTTGGTGCTAGCGCTCTCACAGATACGCAGTATTTT	CASSFGASALTDTQYF
NA	TRBJ2-7	TRBV14	NA	TGTGCCAGCAGCCAAGGGACACTTCGAGGGGGTTCCTACGAGCAGTACTTC	CASSQGTLRGGSYEQYF
NA	TRBJ2-7	TRBV19	NA	TGTGCCAGTCGGAAAACAGGTCTCTCCTACGAGCAGTACTTC	CASRKTGLSYEQYF
NA	TRBJ2-3	TRBV4-1	NA	TGCGCCAGCAGCCAAGAAAGGAGAACGGGAGCAGTAACAGATACGCAGTATTTT	CASSQERRTGAVTDTQYF
NA	TRBJ2-7	TRBV25-1	NA	TGTGCCAGCAGTGAGTTCGGGTTTAACTACGAGCAGTACTTC	CASSEFGFNYEQYF
NA	TRBJ1-5	TRBV27	NA	TGTGCCAGCAGTTTATCAGGGCCTCTGCGCAATCAGCCCCAGCATTTT	CASSLSGPLRNQPQHF
many	TRBJ1-2	TRBV19	NA	TGTGCCAGTAGCCCAGACGGAGATAACTATGGCTACACCTTC	CASSPDGDNYGYTF
NA	TRBJ2-1	TRBV11-2	NA	TGTGCCAGCAGTTTCGGGGGGCCGACAAATGAGCAGTTCTTC	CASSFGGPTNEQFF
once	TRBJ2-7	TRBV28	TRBD2	TGTGCCAGCAGTCCCGGACTAGCGGGGGGATACGAGCAGTACTTC	CASSPGLAGGYEQYF
NA	TRBJ2-3	TRBV29-1	NA	TGCAGCGTTCAGGGGAAAAGCGGTAGTGGGACAGATACGCAGTATTTT	CSVQGKSGSGTDTQYF
once	TRBJ1-4	TRBV7-9	NA	TGTGCCAGCAGCCAGAGAGGGACTAATGAAAAACTGTTTTTT	CASSQRGTNEKLFF
NA	TRBJ2-7	TRBV5-5	NA	TGTGCCAGCAGCTCAAAGACGGTGAGCGGGGAGCAGTACTTC	CASSSKTVSGEQYF
few	TRBJ1-5	TRBV7-2	NA	TGTGCCAGCAGCTTAGACGGGTACAATCAGCCCCAGCATTTT	CASSLDGYNQPQHF
NA	TRBJ2-7	TRBV5-1	NA	TGCGCCAGCAGCTTGATAGAGGTTAGCGCCTCCTACGAGCAGTACTTC	CASSLIEVSASYEQYF
NA	TRBJ2-7	TRBV19	TRBD1	TGTGCCAGTAGTGTCGGACGGGACAGGAGATTCGCCGAGCAGTACTTC	CASSVGRDRRFAEQYF
NA	TRBJ2-1	TRBV7-9	TRBD2	TGTGCCAGCAGCTCCGTTAGACTAGCGGGAGGTGAGCAGTTCTTC	CASSSVRLAGGEQFF
NA	TRBJ2-7	TRBV5-1	NA	TGCGCCAGCAGCTTGGGGGCAGGCGAGACCTACGAGCAGTACTTC	CASSLGAGETYEQYF
NA	TRBJ2-7	TRBV6-5	NA	TGTGCCAGCAGGGGACGCCCCTACGAGCAGTACTTC	CASRGRPYEQYF
NA	TRBJ2-7	TRBV19	TRBD1	TGTGCCAGTAGTATAAGGGGACAGGGGCCCTACGAGCAGTACTTC	CASSIRGQGPYEQYF
NA	TRBJ2-7	TRBV28	NA	TGTGCCAGCAGATTACCTGACGGGTCCTACGAGCAGTACTTC	CASRLPDGSYEQYF
NA	TRBJ2-7	TRBV28	NA	TGTGCCAGCAGTCTGGGGCAAATCGGGCGCGAGCAGTACTTC	CASSLGQIGREQYF
NA	TRBJ2-1	TRBV4-1	TRBD2	TGCGCCAGCAGCCAAGCGGGACTAGCGCGCGGTGAGCAGTTCTTC	CASSQAGLARGEQFF
NA	TRBJ2-7	TRBV6-1	NA	TGTGCCAGCAGTGAAGCGTGGGGGGCCCTCTTCGAGCAGTACTTC	CASSEAWGALFEQYF
NA	TRBJ1-5	TRBV19	NA	TGTGCCAGTAAAATTAGTCGGGACTATCGGGCCCAGCATTTT	CASKISRDYRAQHF
NA	TRBJ2-5	TRBV2	NA	TGTGCCAGCAGCGCACAGGGGGGGGAGACCCAGTACTTC	CASSAQGGETQYF